This entry describes one T cell receptor (beta chain). The specificity of this receptor is unknown. The library was generated by 5' RACE. For each TCR library, about 4,000 ng of total RNA was used. For each sample, cDNA synthesis with SMARTScribe reverse transcriptase was split into eight separate reactions. During cDNA synthesis, template switching introduced unique molecular identifiers that contained a 6-nucleotide sample barcode. Two nested PCRs of about 15 and 9 cycles amplified the TCRalpha and TCRbeta cDNA, and bead purification followed each PCR. Before amplification, the cDNA was treated with uracil DNA-glycosylase and purified using the QIAquick PCR purification kit. The second PCR added Illumina TruSeq-compatible adapters along with sample-specific barcodes. Library quality and concentration were assessed using TapeStation and Qubit, and about 5 ng of each library was pooled. Sequencing of the pooled libraries was done on an Illumina HiSeq2500 single-index Rapid Run using custom sequencing primers and 2 x 100 bp reads. On the study's bioinformatics: PCR and sequencing errors were corrected by UMI-based consensus assembly using MiGEC version 1.2.6. MiXCR version 2.1.1 was used for V(D)J alignment, clonotype assembly and CDR3 extraction. Normalisation of gene usage, clonotype sharing and MAIT/NKT TCR abundance was achieved by analysing the top 1000, 10 000 and 20 000 clonotypes per sample. After downsampling to 27 000 UMIs, diversity was calculated as the inverse Simpson index using the vegan R package. Paired Mann-Whitney U tests were applied to discordant twin pairs, with Benjamini-Hochberg correction for multiple testing. TCRdb reprocessed the reads; each CDR3 protein sequence makes one entry, and DNA is unavailable. The V and J calls reflect TCRdb's pipeline rather than the authors' work. The sample table includes about 440,000 distinct CDR3 sequences. The ten largest make up more than 2% of the sample.

The CDR3, cysteine through phenylalanine, is 16 amino acids long. No DNA is listed. Taken from the germline V gene, the CDR1 and CDR2 loops are MRHNA and SNTAGT. An approximately 2.5 ml peripheral blood sample was drawn into PAXgene tubes per donor and stored at -80°C. Without T cell sorting, total RNA was isolated from whole blood using the PAXgene blood miRNA kit on an automated QIAcube. Peripheral blood from monozygotic twin pairs, either concordant or discordant for inflammatory bowel disease, underwent deep TCRalpha and TCRbeta repertoire profiling that used unique molecular barcoding. Smoking habits were recorded for all twin pairs, and each individual was classified as a current, former or never smoker. The data derive from a study of monozygotic twins with inflammatory bowel disease (dated by TCRdb to the late 2010s). About the investigation overall: A total of 28 monozygotic twin pairs were included in the full study, comprising nine German pairs (four IBD-concordant, five IBD-discordant) and 19 IBD-discordant Danish pairs. Disease-associated traits were sought mainly through comparisons between IBD patients and their genetically identical healthy co-twins within discordant pairs. Each individual had, on average, about 151 000 unique TCRalpha sequences and 181 000 unique TCRbeta sequences available for analysis.

Beyond this particular receptor, the publication reports: The analysis was unable to tell apart different T cell subtypes. IBD patients had lower TCRbeta repertoire diversity, measured by the inverse Simpson index, than their healthy co-twins. No single strong signal or clonotype linked to IBD turned up in the results, so the idea that one exists was not supported. Background noise and inter-individual variability may have been introduced into the repertoires by the differing immunosuppressive treatments among patients. Fewer clonotypes were shared with other individuals by IBD patients than by healthy twins, most markedly in patients showing signs of disease activity. Repertoire similarity did not differ between concordant and discordant twins, possibly due to limited statistical power.

The V and J genes are TRBV6-4 and TRBJ1-4; TCRdb indicates TRBD1, and absent DNA this call remains unverified. This clonotype was obtained from a human donor with ulcerative colitis or Crohn's disease, or a healthy co-twin of an affected twin (not recorded which). Sequencing was done on a sample of blood. CDR3 protein: CASRPWTGRRNEKLFF.